Reported below is one T cell receptor beta chain. This sample is drawn from a study of T cell changes during pregnancy in multiple sclerosis. From germline, CDR1 is SEHNR and CDR2 FQNEAQ (reference sequence). Trimming removed 6 bases from V and 2 bases from J, with 11 bases in between. The CDR3 has 14 amino acids. Here immunoSEQ multiplex PCR was the method, and the copy in TCRdb shows in-frame clones only, minus some. The repertoire holds 75,000 to 80,000 clones, with over 75% as singletons. The chain recombines TRBV7-9 with TRBJ2-1; perhaps TRBD2 as D (5 bases). Material: peripheral blood, obtained before pregnancy. The origin of this receptor is a female donor with multiple sclerosis, enrolled in a pregnancy study. The CDR3 here is CASSEGSPYNEQFF. CDR3 DNA: TGTGCCAGCAGTGAGGGTTCCCCCTACAATGAGCAGTTCTTC.